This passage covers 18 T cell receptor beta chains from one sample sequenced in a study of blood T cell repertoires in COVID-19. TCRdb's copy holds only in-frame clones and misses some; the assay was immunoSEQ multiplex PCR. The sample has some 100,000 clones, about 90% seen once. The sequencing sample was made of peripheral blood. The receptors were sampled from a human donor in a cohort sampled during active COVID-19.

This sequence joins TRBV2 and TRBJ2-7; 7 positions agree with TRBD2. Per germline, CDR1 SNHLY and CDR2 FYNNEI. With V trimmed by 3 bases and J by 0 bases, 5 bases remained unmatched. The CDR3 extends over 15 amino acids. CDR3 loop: CASSDGGRDSYEQYF. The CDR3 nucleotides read TGTGCCAGCAGTGATGGGGGGAGGGACTCCTACGAGCAGTACTTC.

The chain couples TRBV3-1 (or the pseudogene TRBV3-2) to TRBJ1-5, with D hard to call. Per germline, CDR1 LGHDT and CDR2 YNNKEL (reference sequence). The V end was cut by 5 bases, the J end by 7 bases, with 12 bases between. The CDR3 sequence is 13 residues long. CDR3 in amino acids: CASSSTNGQPQHF. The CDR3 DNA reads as TGTGCCAGCAGCTCTACAAACGGGCAGCCCCAGCATTTT.

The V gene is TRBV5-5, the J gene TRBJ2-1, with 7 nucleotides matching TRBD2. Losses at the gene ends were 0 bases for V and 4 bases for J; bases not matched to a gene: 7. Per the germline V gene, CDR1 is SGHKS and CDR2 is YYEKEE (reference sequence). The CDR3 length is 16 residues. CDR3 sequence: CASSLAFGRQYNEQFF. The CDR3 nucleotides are TGTGCCAGCAGCTTGGCCTTCGGGAGGCAATACAATGAGCAGTTCTTC.

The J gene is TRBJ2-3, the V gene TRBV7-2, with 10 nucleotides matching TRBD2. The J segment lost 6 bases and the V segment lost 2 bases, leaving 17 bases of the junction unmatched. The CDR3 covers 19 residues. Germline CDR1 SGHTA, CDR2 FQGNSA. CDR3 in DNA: TGTGCCAGCAGCTTAAGGGGGCCCACCCTAGCGGGAGTATTGGATACGCAGTATTTT. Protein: CASSLRGPTLAGVLDTQYF.

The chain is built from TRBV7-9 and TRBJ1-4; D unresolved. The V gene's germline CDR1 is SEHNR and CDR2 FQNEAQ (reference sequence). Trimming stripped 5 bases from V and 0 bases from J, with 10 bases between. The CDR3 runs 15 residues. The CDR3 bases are TGTGCCAGCAGCCCTCGCGGCACAACTAATGAAAAACTGTTTTTT. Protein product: CASSPRGTTNEKLFF. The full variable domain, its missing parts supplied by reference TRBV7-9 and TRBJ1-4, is DTGVSQNPRHKITKRGQNVTFRCDPISEHNRLYWYRQTLGQGPEFLTYFQNEAQLEKSRLLSDRFSAERPKGSFSTLEIQRTEQGDSAMYLCASSPRGTTNEKLFFGSGTQLSVL.

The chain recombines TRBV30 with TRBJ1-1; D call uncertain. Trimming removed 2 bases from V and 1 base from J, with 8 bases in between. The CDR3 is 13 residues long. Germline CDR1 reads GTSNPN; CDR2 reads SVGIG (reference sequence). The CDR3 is CAWSQTRNTEAFF. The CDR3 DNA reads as TGTGCCTGGAGTCAGACAAGGAACACTGAAGCTTTCTTT.

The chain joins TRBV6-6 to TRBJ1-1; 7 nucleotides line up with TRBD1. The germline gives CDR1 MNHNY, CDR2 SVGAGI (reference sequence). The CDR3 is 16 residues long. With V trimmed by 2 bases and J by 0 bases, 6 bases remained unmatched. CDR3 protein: CASSYPPGQLNTEAFF. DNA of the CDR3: TGTGCCAGCAGTTACCCACCGGGACAGCTGAACACTGAAGCTTTCTTT.

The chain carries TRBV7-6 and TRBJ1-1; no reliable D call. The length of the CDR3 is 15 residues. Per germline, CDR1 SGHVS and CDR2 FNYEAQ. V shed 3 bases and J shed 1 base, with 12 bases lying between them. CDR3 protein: CASSLWGGGNTEAFF. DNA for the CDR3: TGTGCCAGCAGCTTGTGGGGAGGAGGGAACACTGAAGCTTTCTTT.

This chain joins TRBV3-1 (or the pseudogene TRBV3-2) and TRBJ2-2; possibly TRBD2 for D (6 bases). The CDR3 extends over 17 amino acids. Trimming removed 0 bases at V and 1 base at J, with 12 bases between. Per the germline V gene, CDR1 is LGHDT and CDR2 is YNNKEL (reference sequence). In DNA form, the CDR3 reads TGTGCCAGCAGCCAAGATTGGGGGGAAGGGAACACCGGGGAGCTGTTTTTT. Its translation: CASSQDWGEGNTGELFF.

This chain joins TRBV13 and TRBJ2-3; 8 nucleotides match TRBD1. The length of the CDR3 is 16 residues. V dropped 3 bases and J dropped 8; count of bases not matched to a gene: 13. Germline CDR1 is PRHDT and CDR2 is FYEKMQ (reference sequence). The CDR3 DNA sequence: TGTGCCAGCAGCTTTGCGAACGGACAGGGAGATTTTACGCAGTATTTT. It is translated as CASSFANGQGDFTQYF. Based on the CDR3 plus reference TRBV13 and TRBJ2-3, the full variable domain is AAGVIQSPRHLIKEKRETATLKCYPIPRHDTVYWYQQGPGQDPQFLISFYEKMQSDKGSIPDRFSAQQFSDYHSELNMSSLELGDSALYFCASSFANGQGDFTQYFGPGTRLTVL.

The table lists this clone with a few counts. The CDR3 reads CASSLRVVQETQYF. The CDR3 DNA is TGTGCCAGCAGCTTGAGAGTAGTACAGGAGACCCAGTACTTC. The chain is built from TRBV5-6 and TRBJ2-5; no firm D call. Trimming removed 1 base from V and 5 bases from J, with 12 bases in between. The CDR3 is made up of 14 amino acids. Looked up from germline, CDR1 is SGHDT and CDR2 is YYEEEE.

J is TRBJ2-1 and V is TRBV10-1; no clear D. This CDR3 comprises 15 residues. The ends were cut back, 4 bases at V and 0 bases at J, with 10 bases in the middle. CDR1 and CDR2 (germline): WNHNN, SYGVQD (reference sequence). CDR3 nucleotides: TGCGCCAGCAGTGGGGCAGACCTCTCCTACAATGAGCAGTTCTTC. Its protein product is CASSGADLSYNEQFF.

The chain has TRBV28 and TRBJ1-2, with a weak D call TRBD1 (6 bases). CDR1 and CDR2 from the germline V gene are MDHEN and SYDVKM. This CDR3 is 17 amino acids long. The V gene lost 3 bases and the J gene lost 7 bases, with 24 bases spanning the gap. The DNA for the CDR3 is TGTGCCAGCAGTTTGTGGGAACCGGGGACAAAGCCGCCTGGCTACACCTTC. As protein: CASSLWEPGTKPPGYTF.

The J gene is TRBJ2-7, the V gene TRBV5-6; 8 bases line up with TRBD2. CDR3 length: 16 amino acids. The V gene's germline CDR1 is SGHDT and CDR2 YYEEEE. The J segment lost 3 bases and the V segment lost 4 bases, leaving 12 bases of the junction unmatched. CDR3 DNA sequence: TGTGCCAGCAGCCTGGGGAAGACTAGCGAACTCTACGAGCAGTACTTC. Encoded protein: CASSLGKTSELYEQYF.

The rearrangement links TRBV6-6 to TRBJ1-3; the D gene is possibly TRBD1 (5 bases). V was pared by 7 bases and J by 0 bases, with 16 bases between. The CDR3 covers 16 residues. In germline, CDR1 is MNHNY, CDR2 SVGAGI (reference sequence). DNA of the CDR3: TGTGCCAGCACCCCGTTGGGGCCCTTCTCTGGAAACACCATATATTTT. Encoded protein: CASTPLGPFSGNTIYF.

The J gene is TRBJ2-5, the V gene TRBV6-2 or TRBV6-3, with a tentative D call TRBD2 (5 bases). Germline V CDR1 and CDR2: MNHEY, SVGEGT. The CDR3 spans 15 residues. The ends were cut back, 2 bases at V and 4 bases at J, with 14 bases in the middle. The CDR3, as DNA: TGTGCCAGCAGTTACGAGGGTAGTCGGGGAGAGACCCAGTACTTC. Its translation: CASSYEGSRGETQYF.

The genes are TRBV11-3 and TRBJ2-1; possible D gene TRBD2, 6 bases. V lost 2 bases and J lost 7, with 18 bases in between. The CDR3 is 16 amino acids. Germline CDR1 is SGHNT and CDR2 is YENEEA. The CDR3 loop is CASSLRGAGFWNEQFF. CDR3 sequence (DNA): TGTGCCAGCAGCTTAAGGGGTGCGGGATTTTGGAATGAGCAGTTCTTC. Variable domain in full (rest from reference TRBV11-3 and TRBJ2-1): EAGVVQSPRYKIIEKKQPVAFWCNPISGHNTLYWYLQNLGQGPELLIRYENEEAVDDSQLPKDRFSAERLKGVDSTLKIQPAELGDSAVYLCASSLRGAGFWNEQFFGPGTRLTVL.

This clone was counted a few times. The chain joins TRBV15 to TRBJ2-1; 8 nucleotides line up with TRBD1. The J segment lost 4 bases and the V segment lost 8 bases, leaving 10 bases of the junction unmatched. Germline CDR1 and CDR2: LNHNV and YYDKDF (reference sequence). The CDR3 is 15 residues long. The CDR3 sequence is CATSPKQGVYNEQFF. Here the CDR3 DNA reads TGTGCCACCTCTCCTAAACAGGGGGTTTACAATGAGCAGTTCTTC.